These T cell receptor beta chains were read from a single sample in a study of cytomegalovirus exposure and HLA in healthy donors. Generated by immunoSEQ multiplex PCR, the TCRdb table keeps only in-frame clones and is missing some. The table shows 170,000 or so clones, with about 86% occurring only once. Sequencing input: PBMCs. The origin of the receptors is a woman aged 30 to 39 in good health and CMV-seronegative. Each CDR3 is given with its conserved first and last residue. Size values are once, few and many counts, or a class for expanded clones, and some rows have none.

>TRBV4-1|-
CASSQDISRGNEQYF
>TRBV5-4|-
CATGLAGATYEQYF
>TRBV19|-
CASSSGSAGELFF
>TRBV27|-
CASSSLAGALDTQYF
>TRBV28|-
CASSFSRFEAFF
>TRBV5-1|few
CASSLEQGGLGYTF
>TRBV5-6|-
CASSLGRRYEQYF
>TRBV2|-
CASREGAGGNTIYF
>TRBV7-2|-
CASSPMGGGGTEAFF
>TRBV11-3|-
CASSPGRGSGRRNEQYF
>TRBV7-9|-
CASSPGTVFNEQFF
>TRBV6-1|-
CASRGTGVDQPQHF
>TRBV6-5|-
CASSASGLANEQYF
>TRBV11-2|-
CASSLELERTQYF
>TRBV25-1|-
CASSELGGVTGELFF
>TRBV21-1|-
CASRGSYEQYF
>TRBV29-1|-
CSVDNGYTF
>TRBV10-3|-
CAISEGGDRGYEQYF
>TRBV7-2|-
CASSKRGGGQTLQETQYF
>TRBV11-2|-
CASSSTSPRGLGTEAFF
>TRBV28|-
CASRTGGADGYTF
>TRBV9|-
CASSVGQTGNTIYF
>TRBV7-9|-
CASSPPRYLERDRDYGYTF
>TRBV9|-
CASSVGNGGVLKTQYF
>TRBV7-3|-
CASSLRGQGPMETQYF
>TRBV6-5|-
CASSYNSNRGSHEQYF
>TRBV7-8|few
CASSGGLDTQYF
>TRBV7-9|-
CASNPRGREQYF
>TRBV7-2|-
CASKLAPGADTQYF
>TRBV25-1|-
CASSLGQGNTGELFF
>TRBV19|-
CASSSTGTGGWRETQYF
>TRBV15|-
CATSRGSGGYHTF
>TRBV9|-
CASSVDGTGVVTGELFF
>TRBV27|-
CASSLFVGPMETQYF
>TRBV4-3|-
CASSQDFRNSPLHF